This T cell receptor (beta chain) emerged from a study of blood T cell repertoires in COVID-19. Libraries were prepared by immunoSEQ multiplex PCR; TCRdb keeps only in-frame clonotypes and omits some of them. The repertoire holds about 200,000 clones, over 80% seen once, with around 30% in the top ten. V lost 6 bases, J lost 0 bases, and 11 bases lay in between. Germline V gives CDR1 KGHSH, CDR2 LQKENI. This CDR3 is built from 14 residues. This chain connects TRBV18 to TRBJ1-1; TRBD1 might be the D (5 bases). What was sequenced was peripheral blood. The receptor was derived from a man in his forties or fifties with acute or convalescent COVID-19. The CDR3 DNA reads TGTGCCAGCTCCCCGGACACAATGAACACTGAAGCTTTCTTT. This encodes CASSPDTMNTEAFF. The whole variable domain, remainder taken from reference TRBV18 and TRBJ1-1, is NAGVMQNPRHLVRRRGQEARLRCSPMKGHSHVYWYRQLPEEGLKFMVYLQKENIIDESGMPKERFSAEFPKEGPSILRIQQVVRGDSAAYFCASSPDTMNTEAFFGQGTRLTVV.